This T cell receptor beta chain was obtained from a study of blood T cell repertoires in COVID-19. Study as a whole: Samples of COVID-19 (acute and convalescent) were obtained from the United States, Italy and Spain.

CDR1 is MNHEY and CDR2 is SVGAGI in the germline V gene. Trimming at V came to 1 base and at J to 2 bases, leaving 4 bases not matched to a gene. The CDR3 consists of 16 residues. TCRdb's copy holds only in-frame clones and misses some; the assay was immunoSEQ multiplex PCR. This table holds fewer than 200,000 clones, over 70% found once. The J gene is TRBJ2-1, the V gene TRBV6-5; 8 bases fit TRBD1. This clonotype was sampled from a woman between 40 and 55 years old with acute COVID-19. Sequenced input: PBMCs or T cells enriched from blood (not recorded which). CDR3 sequence (DNA): TGTGCCAGCAGTTACTTTGGACAGGGACCCTACAATGAGCAGTTCTTC. This translates into CASSYFGQGPYNEQFF.